These 28 T cell receptor beta chains share one sample of origin, sequenced in a study of cytomegalovirus exposure and HLA in healthy donors. PCR amplification relied on 60 Vbeta primers (plus 13 Jbeta primers). TCRdb keeps only in-frame clones here, not all; method: immunoSEQ multiplex PCR. This repertoire includes 200,000 or so clones. Sequencing input: PBMCs. All receptors derive from a boy aged 5-17 years in good health and CMV-seronegative.

The chain uses TRBV28 and TRBJ1-3; 8 bases agree with TRBD1. Germline V lookup: CDR1 MDHEN, CDR2 SYDVKM. This CDR3 spans 18 amino acids. Trimming cost V 1 base and J 7 bases; bases outside gene matches: 15. CDR3 residues: CASSLLSLRDRKTNTIYF. Here the CDR3 DNA reads TGTGCCAGCAGTTTATTGTCCCTCCGGGACAGGAAGACGAACACCATATATTTT.

V and J are TRBV7-2 and TRBJ1-1; D not resolved. The CDR3 has 14 residues. Germline V gene sequence: CDR1 SGHTA, CDR2 FQGNSA. V was trimmed by 8 bases and J by 6 bases, leaving 19 bases between them. The CDR3 sequence: CASALGRDTPEAFF. The DNA of the CDR3 is TGTGCCAGCGCCCTAGGGAGGGATACCCCTGAAGCTTTCTTT.

This rearrangement joins TRBV19 to TRBJ1-2; TRBD1 might be the D (5 bases). The CDR3 is 13 residues long. The ends were cut back, 5 bases at V and 5 bases at J, with 12 bases in the middle. The germline V gene has CDR1 LNHDA and CDR2 SQIVND (reference sequence). The DNA for the CDR3 is TGTGCCAGTAGTGCGGGGACCGGGTATGGCTACACCTTC. Protein: CASSAGTGYGYTF.

The chain employs TRBV5-6 and TRBJ2-5; 11 nucleotides match TRBD1. Germline trimming cut 4 bases from V and 3 bases from J; bases unmatched to any gene: 2. Germline CDR1 and CDR2: SGHDT and YYEEEE. The CDR3 is 14 residues long. CDR3 DNA: TGTGCCAGCAGCCGGGGACAGGGGGAAGAGACCCAGTACTTC. This sequence encodes CASSRGQGEETQYF.

CDR3 protein: CASSLGQRYVYGYTF. The CDR3, as DNA: TGTGCCAGCAGCTTAGGACAGAGATACGTCTATGGCTACACCTTC. The J gene is TRBJ1-2, the V gene TRBV7-8, with TRBD1 as a possible D gene (5 bases). CDR3 length: 15 amino acids. Trimming shortened V by 1 base and J by 4 bases, and 13 bases separated the two germline ends. The germline CDR1 and CDR2 sequences are SGHVS and FQNEAQ.

V usage is TRBV6-1 and J usage is TRBJ2-1, with TRBD2 identical over 13 bases. The ends lost 6 bases at V and 4 bases at J; junction bases unmatched: 3. CDR1 MNHNS and CDR2 SASEGT come from the germline V gene. This CDR3 is built from 15 residues. CDR3 residues: CASRLAGGRYNEQFF. Written as DNA, the CDR3 is TGTGCCAGCAGACTAGCGGGGGGGCGGTACAATGAGCAGTTCTTC.

The V call is TRBV7-9, the J call TRBJ1-6, with D tentatively TRBD1 (5 bases). Germline V gives CDR1 SEHNR, CDR2 FQNEAQ (reference sequence). The ends were cut back, 5 bases at V and 8 bases at J, with 7 bases in the middle. CDR3 length: 12 amino acids. The CDR3: CASSGGDSPLHF. The CDR3, as DNA: TGTGCCAGCAGCGGAGGGGATTCACCCCTCCACTTT. The whole variable domain, remainder taken from reference TRBV7-9 and TRBJ1-6, is DTGVSQNPRHKITKRGQNVTFRCDPISEHNRLYWYRQTLGQGPEFLTYFQNEAQLEKSRLLSDRFSAERPKGSFSTLEIQRTEQGDSAMYLCASSGGDSPLHFGNGTRLTVT.

The chain couples TRBV7-9 to TRBJ1-5; weak D call: TRBD1 (5 bases). Germline CDR1 and CDR2: SEHNR and FQNEAQ (reference sequence). The CDR3 runs to 14 residues. The germline V and J ends were trimmed by 4 bases and 3 bases, with 10 bases remaining between them. As DNA, the CDR3 is TGTGCCAGCAGCTCAGGGATAATCAATCAGCCCCAGCATTTT. Its translation is CASSSGIINQPQHF.

The rearrangement uses TRBV30 and TRBJ2-7; TRBD2 might be the D (6 bases). CDR1 and CDR2 from the germline V gene are GTSNPN and SVGIG (reference sequence). Trimming removed 0 bases from V and 0 bases from J, with 12 bases in between. The CDR3 is made up of 15 amino acids. CDR3 sequence: CAWSVRGVSSYEQYF. CDR3 nucleotides: TGTGCCTGGAGTGTTCGCGGGGTCAGCTCCTACGAGCAGTACTTC.

The J gene is TRBJ1-2, the V gene TRBV4-1; 8 nucleotides agree with TRBD1. The CDR3 sequence is 14 residues long. The germline CDR1 and CDR2 sequences are MGHRA and YSYEKL. With V trimmed by 3 bases and J by 8 bases, 8 bases remained unmatched. CDR3 coding DNA: TGCGCCAGCAGCCACCCGGACAGGGTGGAGGGCTACACCTTC. Translating gives CASSHPDRVEGYTF.

This chain links TRBV9 with TRBJ2-2; tentative D call: TRBD1 (6 bases). Germline V gene lookup returns CDR1 SGDLS and CDR2 YYNGEE. This CDR3 has 13 amino acids. V was clipped by 3 bases and J by 8 bases, with 11 bases between them. CDR3 protein: CASSGQVGGELFF. The CDR3 DNA sequence: TGTGCCAGCAGCGGACAGGTCGGGGGGGAGCTGTTTTTT.

The genes are TRBV4-1 and TRBJ1-1, with no clear D. V lost 3 bases, J lost 1 base, and 15 bases lay in between. Germline V gives CDR1 MGHRA, CDR2 YSYEKL. CDR3 length: 16 residues. CDR3 amino acids: CASSQVGGPTNTEAFF. DNA for the CDR3: TGCGCCAGCAGCCAGGTCGGAGGACCGACGAACACTGAAGCTTTCTTT.

The chain links TRBV6-5 to TRBJ2-2, with D possibly TRBD1 on 6 matching bases. Per the germline V gene, CDR1 is MNHEY and CDR2 is SVGAGI. The CDR3 has 14 residues. Trimming shortened V by 2 bases and J by 5 bases, and 9 bases separated the two germline ends. The CDR3 sequence: CASSYTTGTGELFF. CDR3 bases: TGTGCCAGCAGTTACACCACAGGGACCGGGGAGCTGTTTTTT.

In DNA, the CDR3 is TGCGCCAGCAGCCAAGGCAGGCTCCGGGACAGGTCGGACGAGCAGTACTTC. It encodes CASSQGRLRDRSDEQYF. V is TRBV4-1 and J is TRBJ2-7, with 8 positions matching TRBD1. V was pared by 1 base and J by 5 bases, with 13 bases of the junction left unmatched. Germline V lookup: CDR1 MGHRA, CDR2 YSYEKL. The CDR3 has 17 residues.

The CDR3 loop is CASSTRRDNQETQYF. The CDR3 bases are TGTGCCAGCAGCACCAGACGGGACAACCAAGAGACCCAGTACTTC. The chain has TRBV9 and TRBJ2-5; D might be TRBD1 (6 bases). The V gene lost 4 bases and the J gene lost 0 bases, with 13 bases spanning the gap. This CDR3 is built from 15 residues. The V gene's germline CDR1 is SGDLS and CDR2 YYNGEE. Looking up the rest from reference TRBV9 and TRBJ2-5 gives the full variable domain: DSGVTQTPKHLITATGQRVTLRCSPRSGDLSVYWYQQSLDQGLQFLIQYYNGEERAKGNILERFSAQQFPDLHSELNLSSLELGDSALYFCASSTRRDNQETQYFGPGTRLLVL.

The chain uses TRBV10-2 and TRBJ2-3, with TRBD2 identical over 12 bases. CDR1 and CDR2 (germline): WSHSY, SAAADI. The CDR3 extends over 14 amino acids. V was clipped by 8 bases and J by 0 bases; unmatched bases: 0. The CDR3 spells CASGLAGSTDTQYF. CDR3 sequence (DNA): TGCGCCAGCGGACTAGCGGGGAGCACAGATACGCAGTATTTT.

The chain couples TRBV18 to TRBJ1-1; a possible D gene is TRBD1 (5 bases). CDR1 KGHSH and CDR2 LQKENI come from the germline V gene. The CDR3 loop spans 15 amino acids. V shed 1 base and J shed 7 bases, with 16 bases lying between them. In nucleotides, the CDR3 is TGTGCCAGCTCACCACTGGGACGCGCGGAGGGTGAAGCTTTCTTT. Protein product: CASSPLGRAEGEAFF.

The V gene is TRBV5-6, the J gene TRBJ2-7, with D perhaps matching TRBD2 (5 bases). Germline V gives CDR1 SGHDT, CDR2 YYEEEE. The CDR3 runs 13 residues. The germline V and J ends were trimmed by 2 bases and 4 bases, with 10 bases remaining between them. CDR3 bases: TGTGCCAGCAGCTTTAGCGCGAGTTACGAGCAGTACTTC. This sequence encodes CASSFSASYEQYF.

A word on this clone: The germline gene is not matched at one end of the junction; a read error may be the cause. CDR3 DNA sequence: TGTGCCAGCACTTACGGAGGGAGCTCCTATAATTCACCCCTCCACTTT. It translates to CASTYGGSSYNSPLHF. This sequence joins TRBV6-5 and TRBJ1-6; D remains unclear. CDR3 length: 16 residues. The germline gives CDR1 MNHEY, CDR2 SVGAGI.

The V gene is TRBV7-9, the J gene TRBJ1-4; 7 positions match TRBD1. The CDR3 runs 14 residues. V lost 5 bases, J lost 8 bases, and 8 bases stayed unmatched. From germline, CDR1 is SEHNR and CDR2 FQNEAQ (reference sequence). This chain's CDR3 is CASSASGTVEKLFF. The DNA of the CDR3 is TGTGCCAGCAGCGCCTCCGGGACAGTAGAAAAACTGTTTTTT.

The chain employs TRBV16 and TRBJ2-1; perhaps TRBD1 as D (6 bases). CDR1 is KGHSY and CDR2 is FQNENV in the germline V gene. This CDR3 has 11 amino acids. With 4 bases removed from V and 9 bases from J, the gap between germline ends came to 7 bases. In nucleotides, the CDR3 is TGTGCCAGCAGCCGAGGGGGTGAGCAGTTCTTC. As protein: CASSRGGEQFF.

This chain uses TRBV12-5 with TRBJ2-1; TRBD2 matches at 13 bases. Germline V CDR1 and CDR2: LGHNT, FRNRAP. CDR3 length: 16 residues. V lost 1 base to trimming and J lost 6 bases; unmatched junction nucleotides: 3. CDR3 bases: TGTGCTAGTGGTTTGGCACTAGCGGGGGGGCCCAATGAGCAGTTCTTC. This codes for CASGLALAGGPNEQFF.

The V call is TRBV14, the J call TRBJ2-4, with D perhaps matching TRBD1 (6 bases). Germline loops: CDR1 SGHDN, CDR2 FVKESK. With 4 bases removed from V and 8 bases from J, the gap between germline ends came to 15 bases. The CDR3 has 14 amino acids. The CDR3 nucleotides read TGTGCCAGCAGCCCGTGGGACATGTCGGACATTCAGTACTTC. It yields the protein CASSPWDMSDIQYF.

The chain recombines TRBV4-1 with TRBJ2-7, with D maybe TRBD2 (6 bases). Trimming took off 4 bases at V and 7 bases at J, with 11 bases between the two ends. The V gene's germline CDR1 is MGHRA and CDR2 YSYEKL. This CDR3 region has 12 residues. The DNA for the CDR3 is TGCGCCAGCAGCCCCAAAGCGGGTGAGCAGTACTTC. Its translation: CASSPKAGEQYF.

A word on this clone: Other DNA variants within this sample encode the same CDR3. This rearrangement joins TRBV7-9 to TRBJ1-5, with D perhaps matching TRBD1 (6 bases). The germline V gene encodes CDR1 SEHNR and CDR2 FQNEAQ (reference sequence). Between the trimmed V and J ends, which lost 4 bases and 3 bases, there was a span of 10 bases. The CDR3 spans 14 residues. The CDR3 protein is CASSSTGSNQPQHF. The CDR3 DNA follows: TGTGCCAGCAGCTCAACAGGGTCCAATCAGCCCCAGCATTTT.

This chain connects TRBV19 to TRBJ1-5, with a possible D match to TRBD1 (6 bases). The V gene's germline CDR1 is LNHDA and CDR2 SQIVND (reference sequence). The CDR3 spans 14 residues. V dropped 8 bases and J dropped 7 bases, with 18 bases sitting between them. CDR3 sequence reads: CASAPGGQGQPQHF. The DNA of the CDR3 is TGTGCCAGTGCCCCCGGGGGGCAGGGGCAGCCCCAGCATTTT.

The CDR3: CASSLEDRVYNEQFF. CDR3 in DNA: TGTGCCAGCAGTTTAGAGGACAGGGTTTACAATGAGCAGTTCTTC. The J gene is TRBJ2-1, the V gene TRBV28; the match to TRBD1 covers 8 bases. The V and J ends lost 2 bases and 4 bases, in that order; junction bases with no gene match: 4. The CDR3 extends over 15 amino acids. The germline V gene encodes CDR1 MDHEN and CDR2 SYDVKM. Full variable domain (missing parts from reference TRBV28 and TRBJ2-1): DVKVTQSSRYLVKRTGEKVFLECVQDMDHENMFWYRQDPGLGLRLIYFSYDVKMKEKGDIPEGYSVSREKKERFSLILESASTNQTSMYLCASSLEDRVYNEQFFGPGTRLTVL.

The V and J genes are TRBV6-4 and TRBJ2-3, with D possibly being TRBD2 (6 bases). V lost 0 bases and J lost 4, with 11 bases in between. The length of the CDR3 is 15 residues. The germline CDR1 and CDR2 sequences are MRHNA and SNTAGT. For the CDR3, the DNA is TGTGCCAGCAGTGACTCTGGAGGGGCCCCAGATACGCAGTATTTT. Protein sequence: CASSDSGGAPDTQYF.